This T cell receptor (beta chain) appears in the sequencing data of a study of T cell repertoires in cytomegalovirus infection. Study-wide points: The cumulative frequency of public TCR beta families identified carriers of CMV plus the relevant HLA.

The CDR3 runs 15 residues. V was trimmed by 8 bases and J by 3 bases, leaving 19 bases between them. Germline CDR1 and CDR2: MNHNS and SASEGT. TCRdb reanalysed the reads using MiXCR and keeps one entry per CDR3 protein. In the table there are more than 250,000 distinct CDR3 sequences, roughly 25% of which are singletons. This clonotype showed up many times. Its target is not known. This material consisted of cultured PBMCs, taken from culture after CMV antigen stimulation. The clonotype originates from a human donor in good health (CMV status not recorded). Some clones in this sample may be carry-over from other donors' samples. This rearrangement joins TRBV6-1 to TRBJ1-1; D perhaps matches TRBD1 (5 bases). The CDR3 DNA follows: TGTGCCAGCGGCAGGAGGGACCTCGAGGACACTGAAGCTTTCTTT. It codes for CASGRRDLEDTEAFF.